A selection of T cell receptor beta chains follows, all from one sample in a study of T-cell reconstitution after alpha-beta-depleted transplantation in children. Each CDR3 protein gets one entry after TCRdb re-called the PCR reads with MiXCR. The profile shows approximately 270,000 distinct CDR3 sequences, 24% of them singletons. The source was PBMCs, mostly from graft donor cells, collected 360 days after TCRalphabeta/CD19-depleted stem cell transplant. The receptors derive from a female patient younger than 10 who had a stem cell transplant for congenital amegakaryocytic thrombocytopenia, so the T cells may come from the graft donor. The CDR3 runs from the conserved cysteine through the conserved F or W. D genes are given only for firm matches. Some rows mark clone size as missing; the rest say once, few, many or name a class of expanded clone.

clone size,D gene,V gene,J gene,CDR3 protein,CDR3 DNA
.,.,TRBV4-1,TRBJ2-1,CASSQQDGRGRREQFF,TGCGCCAGCAGCCAGCAGGACGGTCGAGGGCGGCGTGAGCAGTTCTTC
.,.,TRBV5-1,TRBJ2-5,CASSLEATRETQYF,TGCGCCAGCAGCTTGGAAGCGACCAGGGAGACCCAGTACTTC
few,TRBD1,TRBV20-1,TRBJ1-1,CSARGGTETAEAFF,TGCAGTGCGAGAGGCGGGACAGAGACCGCTGAAGCTTTCTTT
many,.,TRBV5-1,TRBJ2-1,CASKGGSGLPYNEQFF,TGCGCCAGCAAGGGGGGTAGCGGGCTCCCCTACAATGAGCAGTTCTTC
few,.,TRBV20-1,TRBJ2-5,CSAHASARGIVQETQYF,TGCAGTGCTCACGCCTCGGCCAGGGGAATCGTCCAAGAGACCCAGTACTTC
.,TRBD2,TRBV20-1,TRBJ2-4,CSARARTSGGAKNIQYF,TGCAGTGCTAGAGCCCGGACTAGCGGAGGCGCCAAAAACATTCAGTACTTC
.,.,TRBV28,TRBJ2-7,CASVSFGTPYEQYF,TGTGCCAGCGTCTCCTTCGGGACTCCCTACGAGCAGTACTTC
many,.,TRBV12-3/TRBV12-4,TRBJ2-1,CASSRGISYNEQFF,TGTGCCAGCAGTCGAGGGATCTCCTACAATGAGCAGTTCTTC
.,TRBD2,TRBV18,TRBJ2-1,CASSLLFGTSENEQFF,TGTGCCAGCTCACTTCTATTCGGGACTAGCGAGAATGAGCAGTTCTTC
many,.,TRBV5-1,TRBJ2-1,CASSLKGNEQFF,TGCGCCAGCAGCTTGAAGGGGAACGAGCAGTTCTTC
.,.,TRBV20-1,TRBJ1-5,CSARPLRGPFINQPQHF,TGCAGTGCTAGACCCCTCCGGGGCCCGTTTATTAATCAGCCCCAGCATTTT
.,.,TRBV11-2,TRBJ2-3,CASSLVQSPDTQYF,TGTGCCAGCAGCTTAGTCCAGTCCCCAGATACGCAGTATTTT
.,.,TRBV5-1,TRBJ2-7,CASSLGDGTYEQYF,TGCGCCAGCAGCTTGGGAGATGGGACCTACGAGCAGTACTTC
.,.,TRBV19,TRBJ1-1,CASSIGLPDAEAFF,TGTGCCAGTAGTATCGGCCTTCCGGACGCTGAAGCTTTCTTT
few,TRBD2,TRBV6-5,TRBJ2-7,CASSWTSGRRGEQYF,TGTGCCAGCAGTTGGACTAGTGGCAGGAGGGGTGAGCAGTACTTC
few,.,TRBV4-1,TRBJ1-6,CASSHHGTLNSPLHF,TGCGCCAGCAGCCACCACGGGACACTTAATTCACCCCTCCACTTT
many,TRBD2,TRBV5-1,TRBJ2-3,CASSRTSGVTDTQYF,TGCGCCAGCAGTCGAACTAGCGGGGTCACAGATACGCAGTATTTT
few,TRBD1,TRBV12-3/TRBV12-4,TRBJ1-5,CASSPDRVNQPQHF,TGTGCCAGCAGTCCCGACAGGGTCAATCAGCCCCAGCATTTT
few,TRBD1,TRBV20-1,TRBJ1-1,CSARKAGGGTEAFF,TGCAGTGCTAGAAAGGCAGGGGGAGGCACTGAAGCTTTCTTT
few,TRBD1,TRBV5-1,TRBJ1-4,CASSSFRQGDEKLFF,TGCGCCAGCAGCTCGTTCCGACAGGGAGATGAAAAACTGTTTTTT
.,TRBD2,TRBV4-2,TRBJ2-3,CASSQDRLAGGDTQYF,TGTGCCAGCAGCCAAGATAGGCTAGCGGGAGGGGATACGCAGTATTTT
few,.,TRBV6-1,TRBJ1-1,CASSQMGGMAVNTEAFF,TGTGCCAGCAGCCAAATGGGGGGGATGGCTGTGAACACTGAAGCTTTCTTT
.,.,TRBV20-1,TRBJ1-5,CSAKVWQGNQPQHF,TGCAGTGCTAAGGTGTGGCAGGGCAATCAGCCCCAGCATTTT
.,.,TRBV5-1,TRBJ1-1,CASSLALGPGGTEAFF,TGCGCCAGCAGCTTGGCCCTTGGTCCGGGGGGGACTGAAGCTTTCTTT
.,.,TRBV4-1,TRBJ1-5,CASSQEVGGLYQPQHF,TGCGCCAGCAGCCAAGAAGTGGGGGGACTCTATCAGCCCCAGCATTTT